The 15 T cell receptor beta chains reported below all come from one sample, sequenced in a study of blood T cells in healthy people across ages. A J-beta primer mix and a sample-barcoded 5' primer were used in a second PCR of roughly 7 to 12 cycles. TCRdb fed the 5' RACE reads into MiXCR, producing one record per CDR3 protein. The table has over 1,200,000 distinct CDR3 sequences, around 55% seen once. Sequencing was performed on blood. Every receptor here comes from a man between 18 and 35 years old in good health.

This CDR3 reads CASSQALSPQETQYF. The CDR3 DNA reads TGCGCCAGCAGCCAAGCGCTCAGCCCCCAAGAGACCCAGTACTTC. This chain connects TRBV4-1 to TRBJ2-5; no clear D gene. From germline, CDR1 is MGHRA and CDR2 YSYEKL. Trimming pared 1 base from V and 1 base from J, leaving 10 bases between. CDR3 length: 15 amino acids.

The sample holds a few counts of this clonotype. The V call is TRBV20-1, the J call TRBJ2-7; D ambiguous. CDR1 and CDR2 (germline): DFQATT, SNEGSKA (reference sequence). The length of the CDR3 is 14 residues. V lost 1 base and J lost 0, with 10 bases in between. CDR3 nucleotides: TGCAGTGCTAGAGTTGGGTCCCCCTCCTACGAGCAGTACTTC. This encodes CSARVGSPSYEQYF.

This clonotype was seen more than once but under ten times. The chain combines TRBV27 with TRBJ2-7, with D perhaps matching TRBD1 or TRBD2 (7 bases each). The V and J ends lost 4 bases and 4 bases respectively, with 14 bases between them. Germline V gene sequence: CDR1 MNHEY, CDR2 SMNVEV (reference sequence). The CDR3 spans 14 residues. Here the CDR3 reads CASSSIRGGYEQYF. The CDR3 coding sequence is TGTGCCAGCAGTTCAATCAGGGGGGGATACGAGCAGTACTTC.

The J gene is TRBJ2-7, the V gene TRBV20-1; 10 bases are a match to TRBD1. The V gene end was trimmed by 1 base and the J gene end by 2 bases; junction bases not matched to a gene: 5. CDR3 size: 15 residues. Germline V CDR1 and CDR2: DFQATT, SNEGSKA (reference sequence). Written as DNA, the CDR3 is TGCAGTGCTAGAGCCGACAGGGGGCTTCCCTACGAGCAGTACTTC. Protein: CSARADRGLPYEQYF.

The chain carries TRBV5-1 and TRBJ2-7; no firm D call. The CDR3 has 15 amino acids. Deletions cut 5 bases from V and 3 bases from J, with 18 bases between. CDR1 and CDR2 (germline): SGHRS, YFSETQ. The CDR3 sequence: CASRFVSSTDYEQYF. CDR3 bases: TGCGCCAGCAGATTCGTGAGCTCAACAGACTACGAGCAGTACTTC.

This CDR3 is CASSVGSGGTANTGELFF. The CDR3 region has the DNA TGTGCCAGCAGCGTAGGTTCAGGCGGTACCGCGAACACCGGGGAGCTGTTTTTT. This chain links TRBV9 with TRBJ2-2, with D hard to call. Germline values: CDR1 SGDLS, CDR2 YYNGEE. V lost 0 bases to trimming and J lost 0 bases, with 15 bases between them. The CDR3 length is 18 residues.

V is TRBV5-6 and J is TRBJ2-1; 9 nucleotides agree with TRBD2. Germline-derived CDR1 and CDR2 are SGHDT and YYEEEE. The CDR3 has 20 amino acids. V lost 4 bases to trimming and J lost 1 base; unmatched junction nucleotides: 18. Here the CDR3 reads CASSPWVAGVPARSYNEQFF. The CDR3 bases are TGTGCCAGCAGCCCTTGGGTAGCGGGGGTCCCAGCAAGGTCCTACAATGAGCAGTTCTTC.

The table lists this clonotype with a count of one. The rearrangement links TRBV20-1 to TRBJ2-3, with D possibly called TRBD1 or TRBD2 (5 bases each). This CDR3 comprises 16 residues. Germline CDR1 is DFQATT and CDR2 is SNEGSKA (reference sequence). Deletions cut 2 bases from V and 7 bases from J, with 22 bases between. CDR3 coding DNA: TGCAGTGCTAGATCGCTTTTCGGGACGACGGCAAATACGCAGTATTTT. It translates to CSARSLFGTTANTQYF.

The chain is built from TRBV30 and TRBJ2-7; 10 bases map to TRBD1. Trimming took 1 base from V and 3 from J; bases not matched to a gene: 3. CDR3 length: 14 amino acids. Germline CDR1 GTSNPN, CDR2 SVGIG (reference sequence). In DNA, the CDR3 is TGTGCCTGGAGTGGGGACAGGGGTCGCTACGAGCAGTACTTC. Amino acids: CAWSGDRGRYEQYF. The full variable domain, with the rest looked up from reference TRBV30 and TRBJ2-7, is SQTIHQWPATLVQPVGSPLSLECTVEGTSNPNLYWYRQAAGRGLQLLFYSVGIGQISSEVPQNLSASRPQDRQFILSSKKLLLSDSGFYLCAWSGDRGRYEQYFGPGTRLTVT.

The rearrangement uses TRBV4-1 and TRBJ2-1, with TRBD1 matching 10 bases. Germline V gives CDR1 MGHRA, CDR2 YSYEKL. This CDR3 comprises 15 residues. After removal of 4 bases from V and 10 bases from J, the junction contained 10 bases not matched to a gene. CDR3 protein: CASSRGGTGVSEQFF. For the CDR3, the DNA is TGCGCCAGCAGCCGTGGGGGGACAGGGGTATCAGAGCAGTTCTTC.

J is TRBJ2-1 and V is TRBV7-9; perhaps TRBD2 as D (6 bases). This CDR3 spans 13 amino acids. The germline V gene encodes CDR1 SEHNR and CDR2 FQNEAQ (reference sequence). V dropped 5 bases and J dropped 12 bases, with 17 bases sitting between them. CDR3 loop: CASSPAGSDGQFF. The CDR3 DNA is TGTGCCAGCAGCCCTGCGGGGTCGGACGGGCAGTTCTTC.

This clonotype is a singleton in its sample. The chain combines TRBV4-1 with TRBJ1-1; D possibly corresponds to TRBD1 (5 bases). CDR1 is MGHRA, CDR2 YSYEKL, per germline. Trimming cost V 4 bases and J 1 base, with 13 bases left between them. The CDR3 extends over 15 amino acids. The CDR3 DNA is TGCGCCAGCAGCCGGGAACCTGGACAGAACACTGAAGCTTTCTTT. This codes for CASSREPGQNTEAFF.

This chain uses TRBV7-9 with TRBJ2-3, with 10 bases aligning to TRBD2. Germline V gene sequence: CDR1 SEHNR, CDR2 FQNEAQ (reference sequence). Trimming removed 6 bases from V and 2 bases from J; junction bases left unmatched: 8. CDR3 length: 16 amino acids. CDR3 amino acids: CASSFTAGGSTDTQYF. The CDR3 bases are TGTGCCAGCAGTTTTACAGCGGGGGGGTCCACAGATACGCAGTATTTT. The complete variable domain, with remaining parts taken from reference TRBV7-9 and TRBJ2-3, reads DTGVSQNPRHKITKRGQNVTFRCDPISEHNRLYWYRQTLGQGPEFLTYFQNEAQLEKSRLLSDRFSAERPKGSFSTLEIQRTEQGDSAMYLCASSFTAGGSTDTQYFGPGTRLTVL.

The CDR3 is CASSPGTRDIQYF. The CDR3 DNA is TGTGCCAGCAGCCCTGGGACAAGGGACATTCAGTACTTC. V usage is TRBV11-3 and J usage is TRBJ2-4; maybe TRBD1 (6 bases). V was cut by 5 bases and J by 8 bases, with 13 bases left in between. CDR1 and CDR2 from the germline V gene are SGHNT and YENEEA. This CDR3 contains 13 residues.

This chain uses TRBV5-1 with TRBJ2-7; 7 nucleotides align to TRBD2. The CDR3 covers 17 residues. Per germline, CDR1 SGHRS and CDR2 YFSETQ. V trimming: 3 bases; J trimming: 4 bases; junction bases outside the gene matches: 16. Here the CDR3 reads CASSSTPGTTEDYEQYF. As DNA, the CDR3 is TGCGCCAGCAGCTCGACCCCCGGGACTACCGAAGATTACGAGCAGTACTTC.